These 10 T cell receptor beta chains share one sample of origin, sequenced in a study of blood T cell repertoires in COVID-19. Clones were read by immunoSEQ multiplex PCR, and TCRdb kept only the in-frame ones, dropping some. The repertoire holds around 380,000 clones, with more than 75% as singletons. Input material: peripheral blood. The source is a human donor with acute or convalescent COVID-19. The donor label of this sample is uncertain.

Concerning this clone itself: The same CDR3 also results from other DNA sequences found in this sample. The chain is built from TRBV6-5 and TRBJ1-6, with D possibly TRBD1 on 6 matching bases. With 0 bases removed from V and 6 bases from J, the gap between germline ends came to 9 bases. Germline CDR1 and CDR2: MNHEY and SVGAGI. CDR3 size: 15 residues. The CDR3 sequence is CASSYSGQSNSPLHF. The CDR3, as DNA: TGTGCCAGCAGTTACTCGGGACAAAGTAATTCACCCCTCCACTTT.

The chain uses TRBV4-2 and TRBJ2-1, with D possibly TRBD2 on 7 matching bases. The CDR3 contains 17 residues. CDR1 is LGHNA, CDR2 YNFKEQ, per germline. Trimming took off 1 base at V and 5 bases at J, with 18 bases between the two ends. CDR3 protein: CASSQGSKGGGDNEQFF. CDR3 coding DNA: TGTGCCAGCAGCCAAGGGTCGAAAGGGGGGGGCGACAATGAGCAGTTCTTC.

The CDR3, as DNA: TGCGCCAGCTATGCGGACAGCCCGAAAGGCGGTGGCTACACCTTC. Protein sequence: CASYADSPKGGGYTF. The V and J genes are TRBV5-1 and TRBJ1-2; D may be TRBD1 (6 bases). The CDR3 runs to 15 residues. V shed 7 bases and J shed 7 bases, with 23 bases lying between them. The germline CDR1 and CDR2 sequences are SGHRS and YFSETQ. Supplemented by reference TRBV5-1 and TRBJ1-2, the full variable domain reads KAGVTQTPRYLIKTRGQQVTLSCSPISGHRSVSWYQQTPGQGLQFLFEYFSETQRNKGNFPGRFSGRQFSNSRSEMNVSTLELGDSALYLCASYADSPKGGGYTFGSGTRLTVV.

The J gene is TRBJ1-2, the V gene TRBV3-1 (or the pseudogene TRBV3-2); possibly TRBD1 for D (5 bases). Between the trimmed V and J ends, which lost 1 base and 0 bases, there was a span of 9 bases. CDR3 length: 15 amino acids. Germline V lookup: CDR1 LGHDT, CDR2 YNNKEL (reference sequence). In DNA form, the CDR3 reads TGTGCCAGCAGCCAAGCAGGGAGGGCTAACTATGGCTACACCTTC. Its translation: CASSQAGRANYGYTF.

The chain recombines TRBV14 with TRBJ2-7; D is unclear. The V gene lost 4 bases and the J gene lost 8 bases, with 9 bases spanning the gap. CDR1 and CDR2 from the germline V gene are SGHDN and FVKESK. This CDR3 is 11 amino acids long. The CDR3 sequence is CASSPGGKQYF. The CDR3, as DNA: TGTGCCAGCAGCCCCGGTGGTAAGCAGTACTTC.

The chain joins TRBV3-1 (or the pseudogene TRBV3-2) to TRBJ2-7, with TRBD2 matching over 7 bases. The germline V gene has CDR1 LGHDT and CDR2 YNNKEL (reference sequence). The CDR3 contains 15 residues. J gave up 2 bases and V 1 base, and 5 bases lay outside the gene matches. This CDR3 is CASSQVPSGPYEQYF. The CDR3 DNA is TGTGCCAGCAGCCAAGTACCTAGCGGCCCCTACGAGCAGTACTTC.

This sequence joins TRBV2 and TRBJ2-7; D possibly corresponds to TRBD1 (6 bases). The length of the CDR3 is 14 residues. Looked up from germline, CDR1 is SNHLY and CDR2 is FYNNEI. Trimming removed 6 bases at V and 2 bases at J, with 14 bases between. The CDR3 nucleotides are TGTGCCAGCAGGACCGGGACAACCACCTACGAGCAGTACTTC. It is translated as CASRTGTTTYEQYF.

The chain recombines TRBV27 with TRBJ2-1; 11 bases fit TRBD2. Germline V gives CDR1 MNHEY, CDR2 SMNVEV (reference sequence). V trimming: 5 bases; J trimming: 10 bases; junction bases outside the gene matches: 10. The CDR3 has 15 residues. In DNA form, the CDR3 reads TGTGCCAGCAGTGATAGCGGGAGGGTTGGCCGAGAGCAGTTCTTC. This sequence encodes CASSDSGRVGREQFF.

The chain carries TRBV28 and TRBJ2-7, with 8 bases identical to TRBD2. This CDR3 comprises 15 residues. V lost 6 bases, J lost 0 bases, and 7 bases stayed unmatched. CDR1 and CDR2 from the germline V gene are MDHEN and SYDVKM. CDR3 coding DNA: TGTGCCAGCAGCCGCCTCGGGGGGGTCTCCTACGAGCAGTACTTC. As protein: CASSRLGGVSYEQYF. Full variable domain (missing parts from reference TRBV28 and TRBJ2-7): DVKVTQSSRYLVKRTGEKVFLECVQDMDHENMFWYRQDPGLGLRLIYFSYDVKMKEKGDIPEGYSVSREKKERFSLILESASTNQTSMYLCASSRLGGVSYEQYFGPGTRLTVT.

This chain uses TRBV6-2 or TRBV6-3 with TRBJ2-7, with D perhaps TRBD1 (6 bases). This CDR3 has 14 amino acids. V dropped 4 bases and J dropped 3 bases, with 13 bases sitting between them. Germline CDR1 reads MNHEY; CDR2 reads SVGEGT. CDR3 sequence reads: CASSSSGTFYEQYF. DNA for the CDR3: TGTGCCAGCAGTTCCTCCGGGACATTCTACGAGCAGTACTTC.